The rows below give T cell receptor beta chains drawn from one sample of a study of blood T cell repertoires in COVID-19. TCRdb keeps only in-frame clones here, not all; method: immunoSEQ multiplex PCR. The sample yields some 80,000 clones, 84% seen once. The sample taken for sequencing was peripheral blood. The origin of the receptors is a man between 45 and 60 years old with acute or convalescent COVID-19. Both conserved end residues are part of each CDR3. The D gene is left open where the match is weak. Some rows mark clone size as missing; the rest say once, few, many or name a class of expanded clone.

d_call clone_size j_call v_call cdr3_aa cdr3_nt
TRBD1 once TRBJ1-2 TRBV28 CASSLDRANYGYTF TGTGCCAGCAGTTTGGACAGGGCTAACTATGGCTACACCTTC
TRBD2 . TRBJ2-1 TRBV19 CASSIGSGRALVIYNEQFF TGTGCCAGTAGTATAGGAAGCGGGAGGGCCTTGGTTATTTACAATGAGCAGTTCTTC
TRBD2 . TRBJ2-1 TRBV6-4 CASSDGERGASPEQFF TGTGCCAGCAGTGACGGTGAGCGGGGTGCCTCCCCTGAGCAGTTCTTC
. . TRBJ2-1 TRBV7-2 CASSHAASSYNEQFF TGTGCCAGCAGCCACGCCGCGAGCTCCTACAATGAGCAGTTCTTC
TRBD1 . TRBJ1-5 TRBV6-5 CASWPNRGRNQPQHF TGTGCCTCCTGGCCGAACAGGGGCAGGAATCAGCCCCAGCATTTT
. . TRBJ2-3 TRBV28 CATLPGQVGTDTQYF TGTGCCACCCTCCCAGGTCAGGTCGGCACAGATACGCAGTATTTT
. . TRBJ2-6 TRBV4-2 CASSHPSSGANVLTF TGTGCCAGCAGCCATCCGAGCTCTGGGGCCAACGTCCTGACTTTC
TRBD2 . TRBJ2-2 TRBV19 CASAIAGKSYGELFF TGTGCCAGCGCAATAGCGGGCAAGTCGTACGGGGAGCTGTTTTTT
TRBD2 . TRBJ2-1 TRBV5-4 CASSFSSGGASYNEQFF TGTGCCAGCAGCTTTAGTAGCGGGGGGGCGTCGTACAATGAGCAGTTCTTC
TRBD1 once TRBJ1-2 TRBV5-1 CASSLAAGGALLSYGYTF TGCGCCAGCAGCTTGGCTGCAGGGGGCGCCCTCTTAAGTTATGGCTACACCTTC
TRBD2 . TRBJ2-1 TRBV19 CASSIVGTSLSNEQFF TGTGCCAGTAGTATAGTAGGGACTAGTCTTTCCAATGAGCAGTTCTTC
TRBD2 . TRBJ2-7 TRBV14 CASSPRTSASEQYF TGTGCCAGCAGCCCCCGGACTAGCGCGAGCGAGCAGTACTTC
. . TRBJ2-3 TRBV11-2 CASSNSGDITDTQYF TGTGCCAGCAGCAATTCAGGGGACATCACAGATACGCAGTATTTT
. once TRBJ2-5 TRBV5-1 CASRSRAGMETQYF TGCGCCAGCAGGAGTCGGGCAGGGATGGAGACCCAGTACTTC
TRBD1 . TRBJ1-5 TRBV19 CASRHRGGSNQPQHF TGTGCCAGTAGACACAGGGGGGGAAGCAATCAGCCCCAGCATTTT
. . TRBJ2-7 TRBV5-6 CASSLFEVSTYEQYF TGTGCCAGCAGCTTGTTCGAGGTCAGCACCTACGAGCAGTACTTC
. . TRBJ2-5 TRBV6-5 CASRKGAQETQYF TGTGCCAGCAGAAAAGGGGCTCAAGAGACCCAGTACTTC
TRBD1 . TRBJ2-1 TRBV6-5 CASITGVSSYNEQFF TGTGCCAGCATCACAGGGGTGAGCTCCTACAATGAGCAGTTCTTC
. . TRBJ1-1 TRBV5-6 CASSLGTPNVEAFF TGTGCCAGCAGCTTGGGGACACCTAACGTTGAAGCTTTCTTT
. . TRBJ2-3 TRBV9 CASSVPDSGATDTQYF TGTGCCAGCAGCGTCCCCGATAGCGGAGCCACAGATACGCAGTATTTT